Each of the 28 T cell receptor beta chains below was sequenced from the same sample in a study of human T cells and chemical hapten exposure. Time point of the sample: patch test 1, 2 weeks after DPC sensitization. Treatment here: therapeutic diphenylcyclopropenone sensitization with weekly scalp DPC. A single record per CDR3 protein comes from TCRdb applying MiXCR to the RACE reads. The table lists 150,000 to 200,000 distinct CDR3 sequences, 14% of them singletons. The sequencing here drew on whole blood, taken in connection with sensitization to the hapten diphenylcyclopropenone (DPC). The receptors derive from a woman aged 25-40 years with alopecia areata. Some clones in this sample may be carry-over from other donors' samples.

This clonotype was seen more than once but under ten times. The CDR3: CASTPGQQETQYF. CDR3 DNA sequence: TGCGCCAGCACCCCGGGACAGCAAGAGACCCAGTACTTC. This chain links TRBV5-1 with TRBJ2-5, with 7 nucleotides matching TRBD1. J was trimmed by 2 bases and V by 6 bases; bases with no gene match: 4. CDR1 is SGHRS, CDR2 YFSETQ, per germline. The CDR3 sequence is 13 residues long.

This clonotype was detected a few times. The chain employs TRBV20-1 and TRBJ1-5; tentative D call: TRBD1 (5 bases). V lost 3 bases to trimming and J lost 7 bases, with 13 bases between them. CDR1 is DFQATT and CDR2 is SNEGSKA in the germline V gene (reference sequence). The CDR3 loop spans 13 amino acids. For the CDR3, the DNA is TGCAGTGCTAGGTCCCAGGGAGGACAGCCCCAGCATTTT. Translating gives CSARSQGGQPQHF.

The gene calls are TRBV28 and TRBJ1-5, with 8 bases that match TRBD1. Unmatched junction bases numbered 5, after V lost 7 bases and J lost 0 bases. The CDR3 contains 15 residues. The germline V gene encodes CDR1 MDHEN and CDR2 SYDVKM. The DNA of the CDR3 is TGTGCCAGCACGACAGGGGATCTTAGCAATCAGCCCCAGCATTTT. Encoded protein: CASTTGDLSNQPQHF. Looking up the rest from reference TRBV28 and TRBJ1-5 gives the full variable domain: DVKVTQSSRYLVKRTGEKVFLECVQDMDHENMFWYRQDPGLGLRLIYFSYDVKMKEKGDIPEGYSVSREKKERFSLILESASTNQTSMYLCASTTGDLSNQPQHFGDGTRLSIL.

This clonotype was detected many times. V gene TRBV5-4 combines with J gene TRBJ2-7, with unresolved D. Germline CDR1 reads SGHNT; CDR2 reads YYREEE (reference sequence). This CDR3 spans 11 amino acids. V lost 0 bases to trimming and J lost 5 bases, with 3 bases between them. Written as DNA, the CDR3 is TGTGCCAGCAGCTTGGGCAACGAGCAGTACTTC. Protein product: CASSLGNEQYF.

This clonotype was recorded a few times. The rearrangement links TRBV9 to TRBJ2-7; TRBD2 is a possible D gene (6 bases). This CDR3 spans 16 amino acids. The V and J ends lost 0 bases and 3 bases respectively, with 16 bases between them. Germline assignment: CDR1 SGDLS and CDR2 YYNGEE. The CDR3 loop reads CASSVGGGAIIYEQYF. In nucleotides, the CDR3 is TGTGCCAGCAGCGTAGGGGGCGGGGCCATCATCTACGAGCAGTACTTC. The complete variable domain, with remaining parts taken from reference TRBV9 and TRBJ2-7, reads DSGVTQTPKHLITATGQRVTLRCSPRSGDLSVYWYQQSLDQGLQFLIQYYNGEERAKGNILERFSAQQFPDLHSELNLSSLELGDSALYFCASSVGGGAIIYEQYFGPGTRLTVT.

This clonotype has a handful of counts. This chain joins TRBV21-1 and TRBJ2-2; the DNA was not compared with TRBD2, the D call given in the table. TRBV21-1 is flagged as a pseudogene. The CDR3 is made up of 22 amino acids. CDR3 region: CASSKALPSGRATRANTGELFF. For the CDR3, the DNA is TGTGCCAGCAGCAAAGCCTTGCCTAGCGGGAGAGCAACCCGGGCTAACACCGGGGAGCTGTTTTTT.

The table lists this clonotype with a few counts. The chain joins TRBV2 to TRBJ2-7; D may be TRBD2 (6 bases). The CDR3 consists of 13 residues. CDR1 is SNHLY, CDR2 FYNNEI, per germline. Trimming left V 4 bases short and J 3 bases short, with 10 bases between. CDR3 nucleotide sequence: TGTGCCAGCAGTGTAAGGCGGGGCTACGAGCAGTACTTC. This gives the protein CASSVRRGYEQYF.

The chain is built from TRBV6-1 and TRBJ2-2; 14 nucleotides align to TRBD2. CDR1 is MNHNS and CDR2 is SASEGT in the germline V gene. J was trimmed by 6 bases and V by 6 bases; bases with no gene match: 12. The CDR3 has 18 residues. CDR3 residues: CASRTSGGVQPRPGELFF. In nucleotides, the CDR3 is TGTGCCAGCAGGACTAGCGGGGGGGTCCAGCCTCGGCCCGGGGAGCTGTTTTTT.

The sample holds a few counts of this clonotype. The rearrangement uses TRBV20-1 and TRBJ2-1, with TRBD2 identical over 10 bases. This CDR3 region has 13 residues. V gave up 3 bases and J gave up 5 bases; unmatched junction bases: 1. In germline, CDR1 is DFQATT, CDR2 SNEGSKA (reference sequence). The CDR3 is CSARGTSDNEQFF. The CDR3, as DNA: TGCAGTGCTAGGGGGACTAGCGACAATGAGCAGTTCTTC.

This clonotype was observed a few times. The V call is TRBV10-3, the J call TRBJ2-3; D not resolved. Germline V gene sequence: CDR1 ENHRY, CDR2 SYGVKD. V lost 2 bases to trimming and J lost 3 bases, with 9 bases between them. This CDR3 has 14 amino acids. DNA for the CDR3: TGTGCCATCAGTGAGGTTGCCCGGACAGATACGCAGTATTTT. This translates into CAISEVARTDTQYF.

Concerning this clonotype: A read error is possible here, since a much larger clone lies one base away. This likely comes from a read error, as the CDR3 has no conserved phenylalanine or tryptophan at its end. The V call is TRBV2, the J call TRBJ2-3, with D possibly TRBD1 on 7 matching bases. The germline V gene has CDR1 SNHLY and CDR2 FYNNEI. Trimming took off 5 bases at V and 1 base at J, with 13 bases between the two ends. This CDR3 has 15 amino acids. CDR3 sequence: CASSSQGGGTDTQYS. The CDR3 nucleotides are TGTGCCAGCAGTTCTCAGGGGGGTGGCACAGATACGCAGTATTCT.

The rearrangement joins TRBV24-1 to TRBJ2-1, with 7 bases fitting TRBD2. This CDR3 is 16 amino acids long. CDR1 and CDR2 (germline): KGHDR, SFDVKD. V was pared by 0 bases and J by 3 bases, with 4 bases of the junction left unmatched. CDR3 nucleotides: TGTGCCACCAGTGATTTGGCGGGAGTTGGCTACAATGAGCAGTTCTTC. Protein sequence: CATSDLAGVGYNEQFF.

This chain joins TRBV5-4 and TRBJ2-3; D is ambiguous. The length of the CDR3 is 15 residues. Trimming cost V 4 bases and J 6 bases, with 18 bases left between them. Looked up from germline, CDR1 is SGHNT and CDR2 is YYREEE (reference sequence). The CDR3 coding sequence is TGTGCCAGCAGCCCGGACCGGACCGCGAGCGATACGCAGTATTTT. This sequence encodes CASSPDRTASDTQYF. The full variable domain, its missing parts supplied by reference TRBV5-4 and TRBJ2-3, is ETGVTQSPTHLIKTRGQQVTLRCSSQSGHNTVSWYQQALGQGPQFIFQYYREEENGRGNFPPRFSGLQFPNYSSELNVNALELDDSALYLCASSPDRTASDTQYFGPGTRLTVL.

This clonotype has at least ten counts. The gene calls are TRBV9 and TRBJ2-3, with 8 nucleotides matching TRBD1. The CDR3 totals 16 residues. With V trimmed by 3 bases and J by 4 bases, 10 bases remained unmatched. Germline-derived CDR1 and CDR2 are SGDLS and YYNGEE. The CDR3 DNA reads TGTGCCAGCAGCGCCGGACAGGGAGTAGGGGCAGATACGCAGTATTTT. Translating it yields CASSAGQGVGADTQYF.

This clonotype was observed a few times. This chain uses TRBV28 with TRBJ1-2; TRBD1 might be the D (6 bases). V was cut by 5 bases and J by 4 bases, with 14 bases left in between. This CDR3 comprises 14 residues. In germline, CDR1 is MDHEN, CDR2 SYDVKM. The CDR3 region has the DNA TGTGCCAGCAGTCCAGGGGCAGTTCTCTATGGCTACACCTTC. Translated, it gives CASSPGAVLYGYTF.

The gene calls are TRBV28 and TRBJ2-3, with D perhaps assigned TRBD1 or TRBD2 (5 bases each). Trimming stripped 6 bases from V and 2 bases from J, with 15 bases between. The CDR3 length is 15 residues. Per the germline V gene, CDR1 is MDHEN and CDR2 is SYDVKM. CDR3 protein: CASSRSGTATDTQYF. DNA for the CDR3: TGTGCCAGCAGCCGTTCCGGGACCGCCACAGATACGCAGTATTTT.

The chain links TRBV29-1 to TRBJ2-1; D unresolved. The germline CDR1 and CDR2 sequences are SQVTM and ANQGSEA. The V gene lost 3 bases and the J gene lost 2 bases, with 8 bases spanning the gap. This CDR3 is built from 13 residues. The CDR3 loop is CSVERYAYNEQFF. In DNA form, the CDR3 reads TGCAGCGTTGAGCGCTACGCCTACAATGAGCAGTTCTTC.

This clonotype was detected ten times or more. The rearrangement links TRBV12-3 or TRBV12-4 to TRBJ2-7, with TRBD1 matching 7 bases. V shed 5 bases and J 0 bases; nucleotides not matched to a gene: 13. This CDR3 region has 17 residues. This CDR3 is CASSPGLRDRVSYEQYF. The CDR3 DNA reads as TGTGCCAGCAGTCCGGGGCTCCGCGACAGGGTCTCCTACGAGCAGTACTTC.

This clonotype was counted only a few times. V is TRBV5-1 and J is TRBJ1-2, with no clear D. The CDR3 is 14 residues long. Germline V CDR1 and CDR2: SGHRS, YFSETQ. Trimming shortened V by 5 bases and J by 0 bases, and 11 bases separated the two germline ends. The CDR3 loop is CASSRPEANYGYTF. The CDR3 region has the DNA TGCGCCAGCAGTCGACCTGAGGCTAACTATGGCTACACCTTC.

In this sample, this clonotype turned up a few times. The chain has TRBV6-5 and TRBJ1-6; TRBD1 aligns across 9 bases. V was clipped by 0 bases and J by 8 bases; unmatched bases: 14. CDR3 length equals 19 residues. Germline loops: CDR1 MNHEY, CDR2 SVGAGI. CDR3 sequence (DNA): TGTGCCAGCAGTTACTCCGGGGCCACAGGGGGCTATTTTGATTCACCCCTCCACTTT. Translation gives CASSYSGATGGYFDSPLHF.

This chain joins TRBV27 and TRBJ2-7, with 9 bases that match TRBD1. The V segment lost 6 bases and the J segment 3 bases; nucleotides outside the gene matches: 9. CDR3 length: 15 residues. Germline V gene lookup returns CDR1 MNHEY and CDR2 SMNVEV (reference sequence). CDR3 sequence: CASRFSTGGIYEQYF. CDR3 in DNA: TGTGCCAGCAGATTCTCGACAGGGGGAATCTACGAGCAGTACTTC.

The CDR3 reads CASSLNSGTGNTGELFF. The DNA of the CDR3 is TGTGCCAGCTCACTGAACTCCGGGACGGGGAACACCGGGGAGCTGTTTTTT. The V call is TRBV18, the J call TRBJ2-2; the D gene could be TRBD1 or TRBD2 (5 bases each). Germline values: CDR1 KGHSH, CDR2 LQKENI. Trimming left V 4 bases short and J 1 base short, with 16 bases between. CDR3 length: 17 residues.

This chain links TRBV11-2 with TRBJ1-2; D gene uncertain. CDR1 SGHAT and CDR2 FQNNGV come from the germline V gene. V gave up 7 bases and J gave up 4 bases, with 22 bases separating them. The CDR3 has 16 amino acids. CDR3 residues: CASIEQIAGIGYGYTF. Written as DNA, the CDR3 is TGTGCCAGCATCGAACAAATCGCCGGGATTGGCTATGGCTACACCTTC.

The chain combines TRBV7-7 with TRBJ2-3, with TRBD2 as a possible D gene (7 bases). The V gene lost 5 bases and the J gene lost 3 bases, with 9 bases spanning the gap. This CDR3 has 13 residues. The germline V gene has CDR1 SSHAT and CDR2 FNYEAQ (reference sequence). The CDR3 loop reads CASSAGATDTQYF. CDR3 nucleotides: TGTGCCAGCAGCGCGGGGGCAACAGATACGCAGTATTTT.

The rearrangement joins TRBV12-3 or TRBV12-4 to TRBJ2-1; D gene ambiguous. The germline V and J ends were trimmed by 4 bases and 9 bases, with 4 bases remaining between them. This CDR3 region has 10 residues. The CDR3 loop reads CASSSAEQFF. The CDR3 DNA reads TGTGCCAGCAGTTCCGCTGAGCAGTTCTTC.

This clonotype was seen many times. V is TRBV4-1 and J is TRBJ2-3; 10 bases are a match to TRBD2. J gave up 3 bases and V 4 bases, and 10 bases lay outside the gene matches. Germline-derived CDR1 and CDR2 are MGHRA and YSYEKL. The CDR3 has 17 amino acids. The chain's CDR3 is CASSLLGLAGVTDTQYF. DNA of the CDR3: TGCGCCAGCAGCCTCTTGGGGCTAGCGGGGGTTACAGATACGCAGTATTTT.

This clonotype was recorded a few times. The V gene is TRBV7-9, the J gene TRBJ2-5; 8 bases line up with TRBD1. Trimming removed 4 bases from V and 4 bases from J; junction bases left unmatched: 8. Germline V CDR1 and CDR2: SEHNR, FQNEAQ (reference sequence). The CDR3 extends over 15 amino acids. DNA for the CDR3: TGTGCCAGCAGCTCTAATACAGGGGGAAGAGAGACCCAGTACTTC. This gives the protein CASSSNTGGRETQYF.

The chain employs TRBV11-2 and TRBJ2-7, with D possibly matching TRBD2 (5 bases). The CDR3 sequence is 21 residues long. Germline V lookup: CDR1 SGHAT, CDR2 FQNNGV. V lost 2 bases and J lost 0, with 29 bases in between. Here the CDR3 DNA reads TGTGCCAGCAGCTTACAACCCGCGGGTAGTCGGAGCCATCCTAGCTCCTACGAGCAGTACTTC. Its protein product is CASSLQPAGSRSHPSSYEQYF.